One sample yielded the 16 T cell receptor beta chains listed below, sequenced in a study of OX40 agonist ivuxolimab in advanced cancers. The data were produced by immunoSEQ multiplex PCR, yet TCRdb's version contains in-frame clones alone and is incomplete. The top ten hold 13% to 15% of the sample, which has about 46,000 clones, around 90% seen once. The sequenced sample was CD4+ or CD8+ T cells sorted from blood, obtained in a trial of the OX40 agonist ivuxolimab. Receptors were obtained from an adult with an advanced solid tumor such as melanoma, head and neck, liver or kidney cancer.

The chain couples TRBV7-9 to TRBJ2-5; 7 bases match TRBD2. The CDR3 loop spans 15 amino acids. Germline V CDR1 and CDR2: SEHNR, FQNEAQ (reference sequence). With 5 bases clipped from V and 4 bases from J, the junction kept 10 bases outside the gene matches. The CDR3 bases are TGTGCCAGCAGCCTAACCGGGACGGGGGGAGAGACCCAGTACTTC. Amino acids: CASSLTGTGGETQYF.

The chain employs TRBV5-8 and TRBJ2-1; 9 bases map to TRBD2. Per germline, CDR1 SGHTS and CDR2 YDEGEE. The CDR3 is 16 amino acids. The junction had 6 bases not matched to a gene; V was cut back by 5 bases and J by 0 bases. CDR3 nucleotide sequence: TGTGCCAGCAGGAGTAGCGGGAGTTACTCCTACAATGAGCAGTTCTTC. Its translation: CASRSSGSYSYNEQFF.

This chain connects TRBV6-5 to TRBJ2-5; D is possibly TRBD1 (5 bases). Germline values: CDR1 MNHEY, CDR2 SVGAGI. This CDR3 contains 13 residues. V was trimmed by 7 bases and J by 2 bases, leaving 11 bases between them. The CDR3 region has the DNA TGTGCCAGCAATGACAGAATACAAGAGACCCAGTACTTC. Translating it yields CASNDRIQETQYF.

This clone was counted only a few times. The chain uses TRBV9 and TRBJ1-1; D gene unclear. The CDR3 has 15 amino acids. Germline values: CDR1 SGDLS, CDR2 YYNGEE. V lost 0 bases and J lost 1, with 10 bases in between. CDR3 residues: CASSVAVGGNTEAFF. Written as DNA, the CDR3 is TGTGCCAGCAGCGTAGCGGTAGGAGGGAACACTGAAGCTTTCTTT.

This rearrangement joins TRBV6-5 to TRBJ2-6; D remains ambiguous. This CDR3 contains 15 residues. Trimming took 6 bases from V and 0 from J, leaving 9 bases between them. Germline CDR1 reads MNHEY; CDR2 reads SVGAGI. CDR3 sequence: CASRTMSSGANVLTF. DNA for the CDR3: TGTGCCAGCAGGACCATGAGCTCTGGGGCCAACGTCCTGACTTTC.

This clone was observed a single time. This chain joins TRBV18 and TRBJ2-3; 13 bases fit TRBD2. V was pared by 2 bases and J by 6 bases, with 5 bases of the junction left unmatched. Germline V gene data show CDR1 as KGHSH and CDR2 as LQKENI. CDR3 size: 16 residues. The CDR3 region is CASSPWTSGSGDTQYF. CDR3 bases: TGTGCCAGCTCACCATGGACTAGCGGGAGTGGGGATACGCAGTATTTT.

The chain carries TRBV13 and TRBJ2-7; D remains unclear. V was shortened by 2 bases and J by 2 bases, with 16 bases between the two germline ends. From germline, CDR1 is PRHDT and CDR2 FYEKMQ (reference sequence). There are 16 residues in the CDR3. The CDR3 protein is CASSLFASKVPYEQYF. The CDR3 DNA reads as TGTGCCAGCAGCTTATTCGCCAGCAAAGTACCCTACGAGCAGTACTTC.

V usage is TRBV5-1 and J usage is TRBJ1-3; the D is unclear. CDR3 size: 16 residues. In germline, CDR1 is SGHRS, CDR2 YFSETQ. V dropped 3 bases and J dropped 2 bases, with 15 bases sitting between them. CDR3: CASSWGSWETGNTIYF. The CDR3 DNA reads as TGCGCCAGCAGCTGGGGATCGTGGGAGACTGGAAACACCATATATTTT.

This clone was picked up one time. V gene TRBV30 combines with J gene TRBJ2-5; a weak D match, TRBD1 (6 bases). The J call may be faulty, since TRBJ2-7 better matches the DNA end. The CDR3 covers 13 residues. Germline V gene sequence: CDR1 GTSNPN, CDR2 SVGIG (reference sequence). The CDR3 nucleotides read TGTGCCTGGAGTACAGGGATGGCCTACGAGCAGTACTTC. Its translation: CAWSTGMAYEQYF.

The chain employs TRBV7-9 and TRBJ2-5, with unresolved D. The J call is doubtful: the DNA matches TRBJ2-7 better. This CDR3 has 12 residues. In germline, CDR1 is SEHNR, CDR2 FQNEAQ (reference sequence). The CDR3 nucleotides are TGTGCCAGCAGCTCCTCCAGGTACGAGCAGTACTTC. Its translation is CASSSSRYEQYF.

This clone was counted only a few times. This rearrangement joins TRBV5-1 to TRBJ2-7; D is possibly TRBD2 (6 bases). Per germline, CDR1 SGHRS and CDR2 YFSETQ. V dropped 4 bases and J dropped 1 base, with 12 bases sitting between them. This CDR3 is built from 14 residues. DNA for the CDR3: TGCGCCAGCAGCCCCCTGGGGGGATCCTACGAGCAGTACTTC. Translated, it gives CASSPLGGSYEQYF.

The chain has TRBV5-1 and TRBJ2-1, with D maybe TRBD1 (5 bases). The length of the CDR3 is 13 residues. V shed 0 bases and J shed 10 bases, with 11 bases lying between them. CDR1 is SGHRS and CDR2 is YFSETQ in the germline V gene. CDR3 DNA: TGCGCCAGCAGCTTGGCCTCAGGGTGGGAGCAGTTCTTC. It specifies CASSLASGWEQFF.

The chain employs TRBV2 and TRBJ2-4; a possible D gene is TRBD2 (5 bases). Germline CDR1 reads SNHLY; CDR2 reads FYNNEI. The CDR3 is 16 residues long. Trimming shortened V by 6 bases and J by 0 bases, and 15 bases separated the two germline ends. CDR3 nucleotide sequence: TGTGCCAGCAGGAGGGAAAGTCAGGTAGCCAAAAACATTCAGTACTTC. Protein product: CASRRESQVAKNIQYF.

The gene calls are TRBV5-4 and TRBJ2-1, with D tentatively TRBD1 (6 bases). V dropped 0 bases and J dropped 5 bases, with 15 bases sitting between them. Germline V CDR1 and CDR2: SGHNT, YYREEE (reference sequence). The CDR3 runs to 16 residues. The CDR3 coding sequence is TGTGCCAGCAGCTTGGTTTTGGACAGTAGACACAATGAGCAGTTCTTC. Its protein is CASSLVLDSRHNEQFF.

This sequence joins TRBV6-4 and TRBJ2-1; a weak D match, TRBD2 (5 bases). Germline V gene lookup returns CDR1 MRHNA and CDR2 SNTAGT. V shed 8 bases and J shed 11 bases, with 25 bases lying between them. CDR3 size: 15 residues. CDR3 region: CASAPEGVRHPKQFF. CDR3 nucleotide sequence: TGTGCCAGCGCCCCAGAGGGTGTCAGGCACCCGAAGCAGTTCTTC.

The J gene is TRBJ2-1, the V gene TRBV13; TRBD1 might be the D (5 bases). This CDR3 comprises 14 residues. Germline V gene sequence: CDR1 PRHDT, CDR2 FYEKMQ (reference sequence). V lost 7 bases and J lost 7, with 17 bases in between. The CDR3 protein is CASTHWGPPNEQFF. CDR3 sequence (DNA): TGTGCCAGCACCCACTGGGGCCCGCCTAATGAGCAGTTCTTC.